The next 28 T cell receptor beta chains were all read from a single sample in a study of early T cells in non-severe SARS-CoV-2 infection. TCRdb processed the 5' RACE reads anew with MiXCR; each CDR3 protein has one entry. The data show 50,000 to 85,000 distinct CDR3 sequences, approximately 8.3% seen once. Sequenced input: whole blood. Receptors were obtained from an adult who was a healthcare worker with PCR-confirmed SARS-CoV-2 infection or an uninfected control (not recorded which).

This clonotype was observed at least ten times. The chain recombines TRBV12-3 or TRBV12-4 with TRBJ2-5; a possible D gene is TRBD1 (5 bases). The CDR3 covers 15 residues. The CDR3 bases are TGTGGCGAGTACTCTAACAGGTTGGCAGGAGAGACCCAGTACTTC. This sequence encodes CGEYSNRLAGETQYF.

This clonotype occurred many times. The J gene is TRBJ2-3, the V gene TRBV7-9; D might be TRBD2 (7 bases). The CDR3 is 14 residues long. Trimming left V 5 bases short and J 5 bases short, with 14 bases between. Per germline, CDR1 SEHNR and CDR2 FQNEAQ (reference sequence). The CDR3 loop is CASSPWGGQDTQYF. The CDR3 DNA sequence: TGTGCCAGCAGCCCCTGGGGGGGGCAAGATACGCAGTATTTT.

This clonotype rates as medium-sized (0.01 to 0.1%). The DNA for the CDR3 is TGTGCCAGCAGCATTTGGACAGGGGAGGGATTCAATGAGCAGTTCTTC. Residues: CASSIWTGEGFNEQFF. The chain combines TRBV6-2 or TRBV6-3 with TRBJ2-1; TRBD1 matches at 9 bases. The CDR3 loop spans 16 amino acids. The V gene's germline CDR1 is MNHEY and CDR2 SVGEGT. V lost 6 bases to trimming and J lost 6 bases; unmatched junction nucleotides: 12.

This clonotype appeared many times. CDR3 sequence (DNA): TGTGCCAGCAGCCACCCGGTGTGGACAGGGTATCAATATGAGCAGTTCTTC. Translated, it gives CASSHPVWTGYQYEQFF. The chain uses TRBV5-6 and TRBJ2-1; 8 bases agree with TRBD1. CDR1 SGHDT and CDR2 YYEEEE come from the germline V gene. The CDR3 sequence is 17 residues long. Trimming cost V 4 bases and J 8 bases; bases outside gene matches: 17.

The chain uses TRBV5-4 and TRBJ2-1, with TRBD1 matching 9 bases. The CDR3 sequence is 15 residues long. Losses at the gene ends were 4 bases for V and 7 bases for J; bases not matched to a gene: 9. Germline V gives CDR1 SGHNT, CDR2 YYREEE (reference sequence). This CDR3 reads CASSRTGGAENEQFF. CDR3 in DNA: TGTGCCAGCAGCCGAACAGGGGGCGCGGAAAATGAGCAGTTCTTC.

This clonotype was found many times. The chain links TRBV28 to TRBJ2-2, with D possibly being TRBD1 (6 bases). Germline V gives CDR1 MDHEN, CDR2 SYDVKM. The CDR3 runs to 15 residues. V was pared by 1 base and J by 5 bases, with 11 bases between. CDR3 DNA sequence: TGTGCCAGCAGTTTATACAGGGAAAGGACCGGGGAGCTGTTTTTT. This codes for CASSLYRERTGELFF. Looking up the rest from reference TRBV28 and TRBJ2-2 gives the full variable domain: DVKVTQSSRYLVKRTGEKVFLECVQDMDHENMFWYRQDPGLGLRLIYFSYDVKMKEKGDIPEGYSVSREKKERFSLILESASTNQTSMYLCASSLYRERTGELFFGEGSRLTVL.

This clonotype was seen more than once but under ten times. This chain links TRBV6-4 with TRBJ2-1; D gene ambiguous. Trimming cost V 6 bases and J 0 bases, with 9 bases left between them. The CDR3 is made up of 14 amino acids. Germline CDR1 MRHNA, CDR2 SNTAGT. CDR3 coding DNA: TGTGCCAGCAGCCGTGACCACTCCTACAATGAGCAGTTCTTC. The encoded protein is CASSRDHSYNEQFF.

The V and J genes are TRBV11-2 and TRBJ2-3; D unclear. The V end lost 0 bases, the J end lost 6 bases, and 22 bases lay between the germline ends. CDR1 SGHAT and CDR2 FQNNGV come from the germline V gene. CDR3 length: 18 residues. DNA of the CDR3: TGTGCCAGCAGCTTAGAGTTTGCGGCCGACCTGGTCCCCGATACGCAGTATTTT. It is translated as CASSLEFAADLVPDTQYF.

This clonotype was counted ten times or more. The chain carries TRBV14 and TRBJ2-7; 7 nucleotides agree with TRBD1. The germline gives CDR1 SGHDN, CDR2 FVKESK. There are 16 residues in the CDR3. V lost 3 bases to trimming and J lost 0 bases; unmatched junction nucleotides: 8. The CDR3 loop reads CASSQWTGVSSYEQYF. As DNA, the CDR3 is TGTGCCAGCAGCCAGTGGACAGGTGTCAGCTCCTACGAGCAGTACTTC.

This clonotype has only a few counts. The chain combines TRBV11-2 with TRBJ1-6; no firm D call. Germline CDR1 and CDR2: SGHAT and FQNNGV. The CDR3 is made up of 14 amino acids. The V end lost 8 bases, the J end lost 6 bases, and 14 bases lay between the germline ends. CDR3: CASVPLAVNSPLHF. CDR3 bases: TGTGCCAGCGTCCCCCTGGCGGTTAATTCACCCCTCCACTTT. Based on the CDR3 plus reference TRBV11-2 and TRBJ1-6, the full variable domain is EAGVAQSPRYKIIEKRQSVAFWCNPISGHATLYWYQQILGQGPKLLIQFQNNGVVDDSQLPKDRFSAERLKGVDSTLKIQPAKLEDSAVYLCASVPLAVNSPLHFGNGTRLTVT.

The rearrangement joins TRBV28 to TRBJ1-6, with 7 bases lining up with TRBD1. The CDR3 is 15 amino acids. The J segment lost 6 bases and the V segment lost 3 bases, leaving 5 bases of the junction unmatched. Germline V gives CDR1 MDHEN, CDR2 SYDVKM. The CDR3 sequence is CASSFEGARNSPLHF. The CDR3, as DNA: TGTGCCAGCAGTTTCGAGGGGGCCCGTAATTCACCCCTCCACTTT.

The chain employs TRBV6-2 or TRBV6-3 and TRBJ1-1; D not resolved. The CDR3 totals 14 residues. Germline V gene sequence: CDR1 MNHEY, CDR2 SVGEGT. Trimming took off 7 bases at V and 4 bases at J, with 16 bases between the two ends. CDR3: CASTPSDPSTEAFF. CDR3 nucleotide sequence: TGTGCCAGCACCCCGAGCGACCCGAGCACTGAAGCTTTCTTT.

The V gene is TRBV5-1, the J gene TRBJ1-1; maybe TRBD1 (5 bases). CDR3 length: 14 amino acids. From germline, CDR1 is SGHRS and CDR2 YFSETQ. Trimming cost V 2 bases and J 4 bases, with 12 bases left between them. CDR3 DNA: TGCGCCAGCAGCTTCCAATTGGGGGGCACTGAAGCTTTCTTT. Translated: CASSFQLGGTEAFF.

This clonotype showed up many times. The chain couples TRBV30 to TRBJ2-3, with 9 positions matching TRBD2. Trimming removed 5 bases from V and 2 bases from J; junction bases left unmatched: 5. There are 14 residues in the CDR3. Germline V gives CDR1 GTSNPN, CDR2 SVGIG (reference sequence). CDR3: CAWDAGLATDTQYF. DNA of the CDR3: TGTGCCTGGGACGCGGGACTAGCCACAGATACGCAGTATTTT.

With regard to this clonotype: It may be a read error: a sequence one base away is much more abundant. The rearrangement uses TRBV21-1 and TRBJ2-1. TRBV21-1 is an annotated pseudogene. The CDR3 is 15 residues long. CDR3 in DNA: TGTGCCAGCAACATAAGCGGGACCTCCTACAATGAGCAGTTCTTC. Translated, it gives CASNISGTSYNEQFF.

This clonotype was seen at least ten times. V and J are TRBV12-3 or TRBV12-4 and TRBJ2-1; the D is unclear. The V end lost 7 bases, the J end lost 4 bases, and 20 bases lay between the germline ends. The CDR3 is made up of 16 amino acids. For the CDR3, the DNA is TGTGCCAGCACCAAGGAGAACAGTAGGATGTACAATGAGCAGTTCTTC. Translation gives CASTKENSRMYNEQFF.

This rearrangement joins TRBV4-3 to TRBJ2-5, with D unclear. From germline, CDR1 is LGHNA and CDR2 YSLEER. The V and J ends lost 0 bases and 4 bases respectively, with 9 bases between them. CDR3 size: 14 residues. The CDR3 sequence: CASSQDQYLETQYF. CDR3 nucleotide sequence: TGCGCCAGCAGCCAAGATCAGTATCTAGAGACCCAGTACTTC.

The CDR3 region has the DNA TGTGCCAGCAGCTTAGCTAACCCTCTCCCCTATGGCTACACCTTC. Its translation: CASSLANPLPYGYTF. The chain carries TRBV7-2 and TRBJ1-2; D is unresolved. The CDR3 sequence is 15 residues long. Trimming left V 0 bases short and J 4 bases short, with 12 bases between. Germline CDR1 and CDR2: SGHTA and FQGNSA.

This clonotype was found a few times. The chain carries TRBV14 and TRBJ2-3; D assignment may be TRBD1 or TRBD2 (5 bases each). V was clipped by 0 bases and J by 5 bases, with 12 bases between them. Germline CDR1 and CDR2: SGHDN and FVKESK. There are 15 residues in the CDR3. CDR3: CASSQDLGRQDTQYF. The CDR3 bases are TGTGCCAGCAGCCAAGATCTGGGACGTCAAGATACGCAGTATTTT.

This clonotype was recorded many times. The chain employs TRBV9 and TRBJ1-1; 8 nucleotides agree with TRBD1. CDR3 length: 16 residues. Germline V lookup: CDR1 SGDLS, CDR2 YYNGEE. J was trimmed by 1 base and V by 0 bases; bases with no gene match: 5. In nucleotides, the CDR3 is TGTGCCAGCAGCGTAGGGGCAGGGGGCAAGAACACTGAAGCTTTCTTT. Translation: CASSVGAGGKNTEAFF.

This clonotype has just a few counts. J is TRBJ2-7 and V is TRBV7-2, with a weak D call TRBD1 (5 bases). Trimming removed 2 bases from V and 0 bases from J, with 11 bases in between. Per the germline V gene, CDR1 is SGHTA and CDR2 is FQGNSA. The CDR3 extends over 15 amino acids. CDR3 in DNA: TGTGCCAGCAGCTTACGGACAAGGAGCTCCTACGAGCAGTACTTC. It yields the protein CASSLRTRSSYEQYF.

This sequence joins TRBV6-6 and TRBJ2-5, with D perhaps matching TRBD2 (5 bases). Trimming left V 2 bases short and J 5 bases short, with 18 bases between. The CDR3 is made up of 16 amino acids. The germline V gene encodes CDR1 MNHNY and CDR2 SVGAGI (reference sequence). The CDR3 here is CASSYVGWERIETQYF. In DNA form, the CDR3 reads TGTGCCAGCAGTTACGTCGGCTGGGAGCGGATTGAGACCCAGTACTTC.

This clonotype was observed a single time. The chain employs TRBV18 and TRBJ2-5; D not resolved. CDR3 length equals 13 residues. From germline, CDR1 is KGHSH and CDR2 LQKENI. Between the trimmed V and J ends, which lost 6 bases and 4 bases, there was a span of 12 bases. The CDR3 sequence: CASSFDTPETQYF. The CDR3 DNA follows: TGTGCCAGCTCGTTTGACACACCAGAGACCCAGTACTTC.

The chain is built from TRBV20-1 and TRBJ2-1; 10 bases match TRBD2. The CDR3 contains 16 residues. Germline V gene data show CDR1 as DFQATT and CDR2 as SNEGSKA (reference sequence). The J segment lost 2 bases and the V segment lost 5 bases, leaving 9 bases of the junction unmatched. The chain's CDR3 is CSASRRSGRAYNEQFF. As DNA, the CDR3 is TGCAGTGCTTCCCGCCGCAGCGGGAGGGCCTACAATGAGCAGTTCTTC.

This chain joins TRBV5-4 and TRBJ2-3; D is undetermined. The germline CDR1 and CDR2 sequences are SGHNT and YYREEE (reference sequence). Trimming pared 1 base from V and 4 bases from J, leaving 4 bases between. CDR3 length equals 12 residues. The CDR3 loop is CASSLKPDTQYF. The CDR3 region has the DNA TGTGCCAGCAGCTTGAAGCCAGATACGCAGTATTTT. Complete variable domain (other parts from reference TRBV5-4 and TRBJ2-3): ETGVTQSPTHLIKTRGQQVTLRCSSQSGHNTVSWYQQALGQGPQFIFQYYREEENGRGNFPPRFSGLQFPNYSSELNVNALELDDSALYLCASSLKPDTQYFGPGTRLTVL.

The chain recombines TRBV7-3 with TRBJ1-1; 8 bases are a match to TRBD1. The germline V gene has CDR1 SGHTA and CDR2 FQGTGA. J lost 6 bases, V lost 3 bases, and 3 bases had no gene match. The CDR3 runs to 13 residues. CDR3 in DNA: TGTGCCAGCAGCTTTACACAGGGGGCTGAAGCTTTCTTT. Its translation: CASSFTQGAEAFF.

This clonotype was detected a few times. The chain joins TRBV5-1 to TRBJ2-1; tentative D call: TRBD1 (5 bases). Germline CDR1 SGHRS, CDR2 YFSETQ. The germline V and J ends were trimmed by 1 base and 8 bases, with 7 bases remaining between them. CDR3 length: 12 residues. DNA for the CDR3: TGCGCCAGCAGCTTGCAGGGTCATGAGCAGTTCTTC. The encoded protein is CASSLQGHEQFF.

This clonotype showed up many times. The chain links TRBV5-1 to TRBJ1-4; TRBD1 matches at 7 bases. The junction had 13 bases not matched to a gene; V was cut back by 2 bases and J by 6 bases. The germline gives CDR1 SGHRS, CDR2 YFSETQ. The CDR3 is 17 amino acids. The CDR3 DNA reads as TGCGCCAGCAGCTTTGGGATCGGAGGGGGCCAAGATGAAAAACTGTTTTTT. Amino acids: CASSFGIGGGQDEKLFF.